A selection of T cell receptor beta chains follows, all from one sample in a study of shared clonotypes between healthy human individuals. Method: immunoSEQ multiplex PCR; TCRdb's copy keeps in-frame clones and lacks some. Among approximately 740,000 clones listed, roughly 70% were seen once. The sample taken for sequencing was memory CD4+ T cells sorted from blood. Every receptor here comes from a woman aged 25-40 years in good health. CDR3s include the opening cysteine and the closing phenylalanine or tryptophan. The D gene is left open where the match is weak. A row's size may be missing; if present it is once, few, many or a size class.

V	size	D	J	DNA	CDR3
TRBV28	NA	TRBD1	TRBJ1-2	TGTGCCAGCATCTCGGGATTGGGACAGGGGGAATCCTATGGCTACACCTTC	CASISGLGQGESYGYTF
TRBV7-9	NA	TRBD1	TRBJ2-7	TGTGCCAGCAGCTTACAGGGGGACACCTACGAGCAGTACTTC	CASSLQGDTYEQYF
TRBV6-1	NA	NA	TRBJ2-7	TGTGCCAGCCGAGGGATACAGCCCTACGAGCAGTACTTC	CASRGIQPYEQYF
TRBV6-6	NA	NA	TRBJ1-3	TGTGCCAGCAGCCTGCGTCCCACCGGAAACACCATATATTTT	CASSLRPTGNTIYF
TRBV19	once	TRBD1	TRBJ1-1	TGTGCCAGTGTTCGACAGGGGATGAACACTGAAGCTTTCTTT	CASVRQGMNTEAFF
TRBV11-2	NA	TRBD2	TRBJ2-1	TGTGCCAGCAGCTTAGGGCGAATAGCGGGTATGCATGAGCAGTTCTTC	CASSLGRIAGMHEQFF
TRBV19	once	NA	TRBJ2-4	TGTGCCAGTAGTGAAGCGATTCAGGGGGCCAAAAACATTCAGTACTTC	CASSEAIQGAKNIQYF
TRBV19	few	NA	TRBJ1-4	TGTGCCAGTAGTATAGTGCTGTCCGAAAAACTGTTTTTT	CASSIVLSEKLFF
TRBV30	NA	NA	TRBJ2-1	TGTGCCTGGAGTGTACACTGGAAACATGAGCAGTTCTTC	CAWSVHWKHEQFF
TRBV18	NA	NA	TRBJ1-4	TGTGCCAGCTCACCGGGGACAACTAATGAAAAACTGTTTTTT	CASSPGTTNEKLFF
TRBV6-1	NA	NA	TRBJ1-5	TGTGCCAGCATTCGGGAAAATCAGCCCCAGCATTTT	CASIRENQPQHF
TRBV6-4	NA	TRBD1	TRBJ2-1	TGTGCCAGCAGTGCGCAGGTTGGACAGGGCAACAATGAGCAGTTCTTC	CASSAQVGQGNNEQFF
TRBV28	NA	NA	TRBJ2-7	TGTGCCAGCCGGTTGGATGGGGAAGCCTACGAGCAGTACTTC	CASRLDGEAYEQYF
TRBV5-1	NA	NA	TRBJ2-6	TGCGCCAGCAGCCAGGGTAACTCTGGGGCCAACGTCCTGACTTTC	CASSQGNSGANVLTF
TRBV28	NA	NA	TRBJ1-5	TGTGCCAGCAGTTCGTCGGGGAAACTGAATCAGCCCCAGCATTTT	CASSSSGKLNQPQHF
TRBV2	NA	NA	TRBJ2-4	TGTGCCAGCAGTGAAGCGGGAATCGTCTCTATTCAGTACTTC	CASSEAGIVSIQYF
TRBV13	few	TRBD2	TRBJ2-5	TGTGCCAGCAGCTTAGGAGGGAGGGCCGCAGAGACCCAGTACTTC	CASSLGGRAAETQYF
TRBV13	NA	TRBD2	TRBJ2-1	TGTGCCAGCAGCTTAGAAGGACTAGCGGGAGGGCAATTCAATGAGCAGTTCTTC	CASSLEGLAGGQFNEQFF
TRBV19	NA	NA	TRBJ2-7	TGTGCCAGTAGTACCACGGACGGACTCTACAAGCAGTACTTC	CASSTTDGLYKQYF
TRBV21-1	NA	NA	TRBJ1-5	TGTGCCAGCAGCGCAAAGAAGTCCAATCAGCCCCAGCATTTT	CASSAKKSNQPQHF
TRBV29-1	NA	NA	TRBJ2-1	TGCAGCGTTGAGGAGACAGAATACAATGAGCAGTTCTTC	CSVEETEYNEQFF
TRBV19	NA	TRBD2	TRBJ2-3	TGTGCCAGTAGTATAATCCACGGACTAGCCGGGGGCACAGATACGCAGTATTTT	CASSIIHGLAGGTDTQYF
TRBV7-2	NA	NA	TRBJ2-1	TGTGCCAGCAGCTTGTCTCCGGGTCTCTACAATGAGCAGTTCTTC	CASSLSPGLYNEQFF
TRBV5-4	NA	NA	TRBJ2-5	TGTGCCAGCAGCTTGGCCAAGAGGGGTCAAGAGACCCAGTACTTC	CASSLAKRGQETQYF
TRBV28	NA	TRBD1	TRBJ2-5	TGTGCCAGCAGCCCAGGGGGCGCGGAGACCCAGTACTTC	CASSPGGAETQYF
TRBV5-1	NA	TRBD1	TRBJ1-1	TGCGCCAGCAGCCCCGAGGAGGGGACAGTAACTGAAGCTTTCTTT	CASSPEEGTVTEAFF
TRBV19	NA	TRBD2	TRBJ2-5	TGTGCCAGTAGTGGACTAGCTTCTGAGACCCAGTACTTC	CASSGLASETQYF
TRBV4-2	NA	TRBD1	TRBJ1-1	TGTGCCAGCAGCCAAATTGACAGGGATTTTGCGGAAGCTTTCTTT	CASSQIDRDFAEAFF
TRBV4-2	NA	NA	TRBJ1-4	TGTGCCAGCAGCCAAGATGGACGAAGAGTAGAAAAACTGTTTTTT	CASSQDGRRVEKLFF